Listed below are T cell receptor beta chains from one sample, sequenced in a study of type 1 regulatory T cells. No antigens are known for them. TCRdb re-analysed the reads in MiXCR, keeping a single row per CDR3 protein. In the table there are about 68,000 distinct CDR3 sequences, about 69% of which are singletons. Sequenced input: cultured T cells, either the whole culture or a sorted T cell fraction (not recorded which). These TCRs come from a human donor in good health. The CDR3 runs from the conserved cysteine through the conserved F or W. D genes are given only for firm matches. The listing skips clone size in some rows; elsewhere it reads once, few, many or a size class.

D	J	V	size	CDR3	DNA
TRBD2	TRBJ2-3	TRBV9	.	CASSVATPLAGYTDTQYF	TGTGCCAGCAGCGTAGCTACCCCGCTAGCGGGCTACACAGATACGCAGTATTTT
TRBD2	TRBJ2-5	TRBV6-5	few	CAISRGSLAGEGETQYF	TGTGCCATCAGTCGTGGGTCCTTAGCGGGAGAAGGAGAGACCCAGTACTTC
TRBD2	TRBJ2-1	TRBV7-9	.	CASSFPGLAPNEQFF	TGTGCCAGCAGTTTCCCGGGACTAGCGCCCAATGAGCAGTTCTTC
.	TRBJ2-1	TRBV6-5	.	CASSQGGAQSMYEQFF	TGTGCCAGCAGCCAAGGTGGGGCCCAAAGTATGTATGAGCAGTTCTTC
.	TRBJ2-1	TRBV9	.	CASSVVSNASTLILNEQFF	TGTGCCAGCAGCGTAGTGAGTAACGCTAGTACCTTAATTTTGAATGAGCAGTTCTTC
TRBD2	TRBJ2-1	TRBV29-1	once	CSVENGGGNEQFF	TGCAGCGTTGAGAACGGGGGGGGCAATGAGCAGTTCTTC
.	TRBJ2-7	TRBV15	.	CATSKPSRAGDEQYF	TGTGCCACCAGCAAGCCCAGCAGGGCAGGCGACGAGCAGTACTTC
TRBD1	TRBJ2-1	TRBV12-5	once	CASGLVPYPGQGYNEQFF	TGTGCTAGTGGTTTGGTACCTTATCCGGGACAGGGGTACAATGAGCAGTTCTTC
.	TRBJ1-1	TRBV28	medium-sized	CASSFRGETEAFF	TGTGCCAGCAGTTTCCGCGGTGAAACGGAAGCTTTCTTT
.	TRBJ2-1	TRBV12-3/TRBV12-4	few	CASSNRRGGQFF	TGTGCCAGCAGTAACCGGCGGGGCGGGCAGTTCTTC
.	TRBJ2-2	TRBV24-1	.	CATSDLLGGTGELFF	TGTGCCACCAGTGATTTGTTAGGGGGAACCGGGGAGCTGTTTTTT
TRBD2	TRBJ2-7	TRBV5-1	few	CASSDTGTSRYEQYF	TGCGCCAGCAGTGACACCGGGACTAGTAGGTACGAGCAGTACTTC
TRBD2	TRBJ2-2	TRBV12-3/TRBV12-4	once	CASTGGRVTGELFF	TGTGCCAGCACCGGAGGGAGGGTCACCGGGGAGCTGTTTTTT
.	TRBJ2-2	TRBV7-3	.	CASSPSGRGGTGELFF	TGTGCCAGCAGCCCGTCGGGCAGGGGGGGTACCGGGGAGCTGTTTTTT
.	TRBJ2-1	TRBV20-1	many	CSASQPATEREQFF	TGCAGTGCTAGTCAACCAGCGACCGAACGGGAGCAGTTCTTC
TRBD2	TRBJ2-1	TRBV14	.	CASSQGAGAYNEQFF	TGTGCCAGCAGCCAAGGAGCGGGAGCCTACAATGAGCAGTTCTTC
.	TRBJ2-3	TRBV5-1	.	CASRLATDTQYF	TGCGCCAGCAGACTAGCCACAGATACGCAGTATTTT
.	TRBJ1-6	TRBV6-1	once	CASKSHGSSYNSPLHF	TGTGCCAGCAAAAGTCACGGGAGCTCCTATAATTCACCCCTCCACTTT
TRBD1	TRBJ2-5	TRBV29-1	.	CSVSPGGAKETQYF	TGCAGCGTTTCTCCAGGGGGCGCAAAAGAGACCCAGTACTTC
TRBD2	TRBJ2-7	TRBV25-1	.	CASSPRPGTSGIYDEQYF	TGTGCCAGCAGTCCTAGGCCCGGGACTAGCGGGATTTATGACGAGCAGTACTTC
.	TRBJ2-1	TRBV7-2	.	CASTETDYNEQFF	TGTGCCAGCACCGAGACTGATTACAATGAGCAGTTCTTC
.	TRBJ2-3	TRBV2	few	CASRDTDTQYF	TGTGCCAGCAGAGACACAGATACGCAGTATTTT
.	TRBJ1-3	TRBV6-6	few	CATVGPGVGNTIYF	TGTGCCACGGTGGGCCCGGGAGTTGGAAACACCATATATTTT
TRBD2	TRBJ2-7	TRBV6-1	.	CASRGTGLSYEQYF	TGTGCCAGCAGAGGGACGGGACTATCCTACGAGCAGTACTTC